This T cell receptor (beta chain) was captured by sequencing in a study of T cells in Graves' hyperthyroidism and ophthalmopathy. The table lists this clonotype with many counts. Researchers amplified the TCR beta CDR3 regions from RNA transcripts. Primed by the HTBI set, a first-round RT-PCR was run on the TCR CDR3. TCRdb called the multiplex PCR reads again in MiXCR, with one record for every CDR3 protein. The sample consists of about 420,000 distinct CDR3 sequences, less than 20% of them appearing once. The CDR3 spans 17 residues. V lost 6 bases and J lost 8, with 28 bases in between. The source material was blood. The chain employs TRBV12-3 or TRBV12-4 and TRBJ1-2; tentative D call: TRBD1 (5 bases). The TCR originated in a woman aged 18-29 years with Graves' hyperthyroidism. CDR3 nucleotides: TGTGCCAGCAGAGCTCGCAGGGACCTGGTGTTTTCGGAAGGCTACACCTTC. Amino acids: CASRARRDLVFSEGYTF.